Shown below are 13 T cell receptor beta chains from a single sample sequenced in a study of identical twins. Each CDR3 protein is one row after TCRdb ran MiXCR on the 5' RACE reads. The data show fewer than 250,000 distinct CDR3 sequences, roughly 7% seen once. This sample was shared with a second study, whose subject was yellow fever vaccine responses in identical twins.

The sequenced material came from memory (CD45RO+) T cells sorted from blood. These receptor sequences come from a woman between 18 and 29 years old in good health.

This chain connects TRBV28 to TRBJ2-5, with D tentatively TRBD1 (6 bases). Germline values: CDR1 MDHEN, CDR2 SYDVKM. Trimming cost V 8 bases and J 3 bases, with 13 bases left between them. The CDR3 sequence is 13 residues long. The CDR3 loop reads CASLGGQKETQYF. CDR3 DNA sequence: TGTGCCAGCCTAGGGGGTCAAAAAGAGACCCAGTACTTC.

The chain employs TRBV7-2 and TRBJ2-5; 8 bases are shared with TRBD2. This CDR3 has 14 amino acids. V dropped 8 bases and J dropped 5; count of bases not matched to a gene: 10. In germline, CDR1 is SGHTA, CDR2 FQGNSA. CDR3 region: CASQPGGAGETQYF. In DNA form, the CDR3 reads TGTGCCAGCCAACCCGGGGGGGCAGGGGAGACCCAGTACTTC.

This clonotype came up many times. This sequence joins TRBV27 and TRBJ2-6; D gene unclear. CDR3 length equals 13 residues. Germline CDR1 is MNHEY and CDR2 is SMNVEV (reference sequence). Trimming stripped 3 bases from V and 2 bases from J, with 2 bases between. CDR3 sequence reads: CASSFTGANVLTF. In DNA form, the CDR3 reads TGTGCCAGCAGTTTCACTGGGGCCAACGTCCTGACTTTC.

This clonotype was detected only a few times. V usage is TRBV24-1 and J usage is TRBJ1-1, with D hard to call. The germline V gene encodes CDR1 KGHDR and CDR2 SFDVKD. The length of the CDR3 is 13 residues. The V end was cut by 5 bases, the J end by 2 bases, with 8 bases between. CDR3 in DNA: TGTGCCACCAGTGTGACGGACAACACTGAAGCTTTCTTT. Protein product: CATSVTDNTEAFF.

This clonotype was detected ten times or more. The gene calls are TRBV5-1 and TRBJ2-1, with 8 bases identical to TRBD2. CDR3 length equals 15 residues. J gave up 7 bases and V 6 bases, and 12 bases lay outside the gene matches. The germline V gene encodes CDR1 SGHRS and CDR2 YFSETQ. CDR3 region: CASMTAGAPGNEQFF. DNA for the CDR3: TGCGCCAGCATGACAGCGGGGGCCCCTGGAAATGAGCAGTTCTTC.

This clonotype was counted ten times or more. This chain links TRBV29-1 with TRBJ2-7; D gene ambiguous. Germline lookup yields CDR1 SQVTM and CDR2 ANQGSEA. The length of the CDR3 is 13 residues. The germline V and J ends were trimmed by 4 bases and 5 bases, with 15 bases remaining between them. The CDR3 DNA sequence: TGCAGCGTTGGCTTTACCGGCCCCAACGAGCAGTACTTC. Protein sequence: CSVGFTGPNEQYF.

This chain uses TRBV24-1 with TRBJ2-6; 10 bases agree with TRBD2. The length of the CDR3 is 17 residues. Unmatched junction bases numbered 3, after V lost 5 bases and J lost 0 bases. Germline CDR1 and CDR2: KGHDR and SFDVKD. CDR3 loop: CATSGTSGLSGANVLTF. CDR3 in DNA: TGTGCCACCAGTGGGACTAGCGGTCTCTCTGGGGCCAACGTCCTGACTTTC.

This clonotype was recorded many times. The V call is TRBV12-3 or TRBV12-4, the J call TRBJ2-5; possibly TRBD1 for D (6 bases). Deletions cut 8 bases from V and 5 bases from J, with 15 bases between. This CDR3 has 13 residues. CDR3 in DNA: TGTGCCAGCGGATTTAGGGGGAAGGAGACCCAGTACTTC. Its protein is CASGFRGKETQYF.

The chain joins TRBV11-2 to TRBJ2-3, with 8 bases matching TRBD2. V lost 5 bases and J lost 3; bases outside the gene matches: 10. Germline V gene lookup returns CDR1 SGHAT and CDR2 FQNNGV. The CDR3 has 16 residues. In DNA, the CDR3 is TGTGCCAGCAGCCAGTCCGGGAGGGCACGTACAGATACGCAGTATTTT. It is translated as CASSQSGRARTDTQYF.

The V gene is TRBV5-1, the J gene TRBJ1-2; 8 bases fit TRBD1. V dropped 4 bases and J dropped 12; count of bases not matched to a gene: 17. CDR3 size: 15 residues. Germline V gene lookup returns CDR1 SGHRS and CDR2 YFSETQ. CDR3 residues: CASSRDRPDAQPNTF. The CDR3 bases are TGCGCCAGCAGCAGGGACAGGCCCGACGCCCAACCAAACACCTTC. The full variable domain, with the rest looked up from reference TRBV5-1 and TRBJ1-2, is KAGVTQTPRYLIKTRGQQVTLSCSPISGHRSVSWYQQTPGQGLQFLFEYFSETQRNKGNFPGRFSGRQFSNSRSEMNVSTLELGDSALYLCASSRDRPDAQPNTFGSGTRLTVV.

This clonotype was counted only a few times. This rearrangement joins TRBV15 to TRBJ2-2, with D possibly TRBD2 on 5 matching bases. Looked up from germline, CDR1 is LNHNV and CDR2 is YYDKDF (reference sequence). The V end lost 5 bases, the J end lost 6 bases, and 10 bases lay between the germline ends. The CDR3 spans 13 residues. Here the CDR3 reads CATSARGAGELFF. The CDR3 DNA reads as TGTGCCACCAGCGCCCGGGGTGCCGGGGAGCTGTTTTTT.

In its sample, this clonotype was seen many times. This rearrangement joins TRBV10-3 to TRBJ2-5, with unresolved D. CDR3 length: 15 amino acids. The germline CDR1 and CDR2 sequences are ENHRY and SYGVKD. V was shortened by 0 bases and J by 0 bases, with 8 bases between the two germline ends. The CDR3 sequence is CAISESGGHQETQYF. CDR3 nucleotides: TGTGCCATCAGTGAGTCGGGCGGTCACCAAGAGACCCAGTACTTC.

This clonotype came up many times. The CDR3 nucleotides are TGCAGCGTCGTCGGTGGGCTCGAGCAGTACTTC. Amino acid sequence: CSVVGGLEQYF. The V call is TRBV29-1, the J call TRBJ2-7; no clear D gene. V was clipped by 6 bases and J by 6 bases, with 12 bases between them. The CDR3 length is 11 residues. The V gene's germline CDR1 is SQVTM and CDR2 ANQGSEA.